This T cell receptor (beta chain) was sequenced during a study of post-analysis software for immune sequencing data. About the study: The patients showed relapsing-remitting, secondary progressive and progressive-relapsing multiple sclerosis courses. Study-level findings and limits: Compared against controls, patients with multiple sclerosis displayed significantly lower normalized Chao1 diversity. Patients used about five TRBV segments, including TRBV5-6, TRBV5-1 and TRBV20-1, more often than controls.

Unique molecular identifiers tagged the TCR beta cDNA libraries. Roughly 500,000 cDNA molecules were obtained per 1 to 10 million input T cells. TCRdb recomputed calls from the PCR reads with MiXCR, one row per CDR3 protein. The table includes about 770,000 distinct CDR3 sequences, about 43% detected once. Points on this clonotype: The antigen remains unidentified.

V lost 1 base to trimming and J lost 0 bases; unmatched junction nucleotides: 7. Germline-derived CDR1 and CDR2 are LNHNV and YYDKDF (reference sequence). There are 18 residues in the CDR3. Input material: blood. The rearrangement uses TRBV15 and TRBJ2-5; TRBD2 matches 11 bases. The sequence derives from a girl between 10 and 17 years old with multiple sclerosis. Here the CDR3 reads CATSRGISGRADQETQYF. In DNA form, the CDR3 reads TGTGCCACCAGCAGAGGTATTAGCGGGAGGGCCGACCAAGAGACCCAGTACTTC.